This T cell receptor (beta chain) originates from a study of memory CD4+ T cells and cytomegalovirus serostatus. As for the study in general: Donors were healthy Belgian adults, some 10 CMV seropositive and roughly 25 seronegative.

CDR3 length: 15 amino acids. V lost 6 bases and J lost 6, with 17 bases in between. Germline V gives CDR1 SNHLY, CDR2 FYNNEI. The sort gate was single viable CD3+CD4+CD8-CD45RO+ cells for memory CD4+ T cells. The repertoire was sequenced with immunoSEQ multiplex PCR; TCRdb's copy has only in-frame clones and lacks some. Of about 67,000 clones in the sample, about 78% were seen once. Sequenced input: memory CD4+ T cells from blood. The TCR originated in an adult in good health and CMV-seropositive. The chain employs TRBV2 and TRBJ1-4, with unresolved D. For the CDR3, the DNA is TGTGCCAGCAGAGGAGCGTGGGGAAATGATGAAAAACTGTTTTTT. As protein: CASRGAWGNDEKLFF.